Listed below are T cell receptor beta chains from one sample, sequenced in a study of tumor and adjacent non-tumor tissue in lung cancer. TCRdb reprocessed the multiplex PCR reads via MiXCR and lists one record per CDR3 protein. The sample consists of more than 75,000 distinct CDR3 sequences, around 80% of them appearing once. The material sequenced was lung tumor tissue. The origin of the receptors is a woman aged 45-60 years with non-small cell lung cancer. The CDR3 runs from the conserved cysteine through the conserved F or W. Fields, in order: D gene, V gene, clone size, J gene, CDR3 DNA, CDR3 protein. The D gene is left open where the match is weak. Size values are once, few and many counts, or a class for expanded clones, and some rows have none.

>NA|TRBV29-1|NA|TRBJ2-2
TGCAGCATTGGGAGGAGCACCGGGGAGCTGTTTTTT
CSIGRSTGELFF
>NA|TRBV20-1|NA|TRBJ2-3
NA
CSAARGFGGGTDTQFF
>TRBD2|TRBV11-2|few|TRBJ2-1
TGTGTCAGCAGCTTCATAGCGGGAGGAGACAATGAGCAGTTCTTT
CVSSFIAGGDNEQFF
>NA|TRBV4-1|NA|TRBJ1-2
TGCGCCGGCAGCCAACCAGACTTGATACATGGCTACACCTTC
CAGSQPDLIHGYTF
>TRBD2|TRBV20-1|NA|TRBJ2-3
TGTAGTGCTAGAGTTTTCGGGGGGACTTCTGGTACGCAGTATTTT
CSARVFGGTSGTQYF
>NA|TRBV6-6|few|TRBJ1-2
TGTGCCAGCAGGCCCCGGGACGGCTATGGTTACACCTTC
CASRPRDGYGYTF
>NA|TRBV11-2|once|TRBJ2-5
TGTGCCAACAGCCTTAGGGGGGAGACCCAGTACTTC
CANSLRGETQYF
>NA|TRBV12-3/TRBV12-4|once|TRBJ2-1
TGTGCCAGCAGTTTTGTAGTTGGGGAGGAGCAGTTCTTC
CASSFVVGEEQFF
>TRBD2|TRBV11-2|few|TRBJ2-7
TGTGCCAGCAACCCTTGTGCTAGCGGTTCCTACGAGCAGAACTTC
CASNPCASGSYEQNF
>NA|TRBV20-1|NA|TRBJ2-3
TGCAGAGCTATGGACCCAGATACGCAGTGTTTT
CRAMDPDTQCF
>NA|TRBV29-1|NA|TRBJ2-5
TGCAGCGTTCGCGACCGGGAAGAGATCCAGTACTTC
CSVRDREEIQYF
>NA|TRBV6-5|NA|TRBJ1-2
TGTGCCAGCAACCGGGGGACCTTCCATGACCATCGCTACACCTTC
CASNRGTFHDHRYTF
>NA|TRBV11-2|NA|TRBJ2-1
TGTGCCATCAGCCGGGACAAGGACCATGAACAGTTCTTC
CAISRDKDHEQFF
>TRBD2|TRBV29-1|NA|TRBJ2-3
TGCAGTTCAGGCAGCGGGGACCTCGATACGCAGTATTTT
CSSGSGDLDTQYF
>NA|TRBV20-1|NA|TRBJ2-7
TGCAGTGCTTCTAGGTCGGATTTGTGCGGCGAGCAGTACTTC
CSASRSDLCGEQYF
>TRBD2|TRBV6-1|once|TRBJ2-3
TGTGTCAGCAGTAGGACTAGCGGGAGAGATACGCAGTATTTT
CVSSRTSGRDTQYF
>TRBD2|TRBV30|NA|TRBJ2-1
TGTGCGTGGAGTATATGGGAGGGCTGCAATGAGCAGTTCTTC
CAWSIWEGCNEQFF
>TRBD1|TRBV20-1|once|TRBJ1-6
TGCAGTACTTACCGGGACAGGGCCTATAATTCACCGCTCCACTTT
CSTYRDRAYNSPLHF
>NA|TRBV10-2|NA|TRBJ1-5
TGCACTAGCAGTGTGGGACACCATTATAGCAATCAGCCCCAGCATTTT
CTSSVGHHYSNQPQHF
>NA|TRBV6-2/TRBV6-3|NA|TRBJ1-1
TGTGCCAACAGTTACGGGGGGGCCGCCTACACTGAGACTTTCTTT
CANSYGGAAYTETFF
>NA|TRBV10-3|NA|TRBJ2-7
TGTGTTATCAGTGAGCCCAGCTACGAGCAGTACTTC
CVISEPSYEQYF
>NA|TRBV6-1|NA|TRBJ1-1
TGTGACAGCAGTGAAGCCCAGGGACGTGAAGCTTTCTTT
CDSSEAQGREAFF
>NA|TRBV20-1|NA|TRBJ2-1
TGCAGTGCGCAACCTAGCTCGGGGTACAATGAACAGCTCTTC
CSAQPSSGYNEQLF
>TRBD1|TRBV6-2/TRBV6-3|medium-sized|TRBJ2-1
TGTGCCAGCAGTTTACAGGGGGATGAGCAGTTCTTC
CASSLQGDEQFF
>TRBD1|TRBV20-1|once|TRBJ2-5
TGCAATGCTAGGGGACAGGTGAGGTCCCAACCAGAGCTCCAAGAGACCCAATACTTC
CNARGQVRSQPELQETQYF
>NA|TRBV6-1|many|TRBJ2-7
TGTGCCAGCAATTCCCTTCTGGGGGCCTACGAGCAGTACTTC
CASNSLLGAYEQYF
>TRBD1|TRBV5-6|many|TRBJ1-2
TGTGCCAGCAGCCCTAGGGACAGAATACTCTATGGCTACACCTTC
CASSPRDRILYGYTF
>NA|TRBV20-1|once|TRBJ2-7
TGCAATGATAGAGACAACTACGAGCAGTACTTC
CNDRDNYEQYF
>TRBD1|TRBV11-2|NA|TRBJ2-1
TGTGCCAGTAACCGGGACAGGCACCATGAGCAGTTCTTC
CASNRDRHHEQFF
>TRBD2|TRBV28|NA|TRBJ2-1
TGTGCCAGCAGTGGCCCTAGCGGGGCCTCCTACAATGAGCAGTTCTTC
CASSGPSGASYNEQFF
>NA|TRBV7-2|many|TRBJ2-7
TGTGCCAGCAGCTTAGCCAGGGCCACCTCCTACGAGCAGTACTTC
CASSLARATSYEQYF
>NA|TRBV20-1|once|TRBJ1-5
TGCAGTGCTAGACAACCCGGACGGTCAGGGAATACAATTAGCAATCAGCCCAAGCATTTT
CSARQPGRSGNTISNQPKHF
>TRBD1|TRBV10-3|NA|TRBJ2-5
TGTGCCATCAGCGGGACAGGTTGTGGGACACAGTACTTC
CAISGTGCGTQYF
>NA|TRBV29-1|NA|TRBJ2-3
TGCAGCGTTGCGGATCTCGGGGGCCAAGGTAGGCAGTATTTT
CSVADLGGQGRQYF
>NA|TRBV20-1|NA|TRBJ2-7
TGCAGTGCTACTGGGTGGGAGTACATCGAGCAGTACTTC
CSATGWEYIEQYF
>TRBD1|TRBV11-1|NA|TRBJ2-7
TGTGTCAGTAGCCACTGGGACAGCTCCTACGAGCAATACTTC
CVSSHWDSSYEQYF
>TRBD2|TRBV6-6|NA|TRBJ2-3
TGTGCCAACAGTTACACATGGGCAACCGGGATTAGCGGGAGAGGGACAGATACGCAGTATTTT
CANSYTWATGISGRGTDTQYF
>NA|TRBV12-3/TRBV12-4|NA|TRBJ1-6
TGTCCCAGCAGTACCACCGAGGCAAATTCACCCCTCCACTTT
CPSSTTEANSPLHF
>NA|TRBV29-1|NA|TRBJ1-2
TGCAGCGTTGAAGTCGGGGGCTATGTTTACACCTTC
CSVEVGGYVYTF
>NA|TRBV29-1|NA|TRBJ2-1
TGCAGCATTGAAGATACCGCGTACTATGAGCAGTTCTTC
CSIEDTAYYEQFF
>NA|TRBV4-1|NA|TRBJ2-7
TGCGCCAGCAGCCAAGATGAAGAGCAATACTTC
CASSQDEEQYF
>NA|TRBV6-2/TRBV6-3|NA|TRBJ2-5
TGTGACAGCAGCTACAATTACCGACAGGAAACGACTGTCCCCCAAGAGGCCCAGTACTTC
CDSSYNYRQETTVPQEAQYF
>TRBD1|TRBV20-1|many|TRBJ2-1
TGCAGTGCTAGAGATCTGGATTTGAGGGGGCAACAGTTCTTC
CSARDLDLRGQQFF
>TRBD2|TRBV7-9|few|TRBJ2-1
TGTGCCAGCAGCTTAGCCGGGACTAGCGGGAGTTCCTACAATGAGCGGTTCTTC
CASSLAGTSGSSYNERFF
>NA|TRBV6-4|NA|TRBJ2-3
TGTGCCAGCAGGGCTAACGGCCACGCAGATACGCAGTATTTT
CASRANGHADTQYF
>NA|TRBV20-1|NA|TRBJ2-7
TGCAGTACTAAACGAGGCTCCCTTTTTGAGCAGTACTTC
CSTKRGSLFEQYF
>TRBD1|TRBV12-3/TRBV12-4|NA|TRBJ1-2
TGTGCTAGCAGTGCGGGGACAGTCTACACCTTC
CASSAGTVYTF
>TRBD2|TRBV7-2|many|TRBJ2-3
TGTGCCAGCAGCTTATTGGTAGCGGGAGGGGTTTCGCAGTATTTT
CASSLLVAGGVSQYF
>NA|TRBV6-1|NA|TRBJ2-1
TGCGCCAGGAAGAGCCTAACAGGGTCCTTTCTGGATGAGCAGTTCTTC
CARKSLTGSFLDEQFF
>NA|TRBV20-1|NA|TRBJ2-3
TGCAGTGCTAGAGATCGTAATGGCGGGGAGACAGATATGCAGTATTTT
CSARDRNGGETDMQYF
>TRBD1|TRBV20-1|NA|TRBJ1-5
TGCAGTGCTGTACCGGGACAGGGGTATAGCAATCAGTCCCATCATTTT
CSAVPGQGYSNQSHHF
>TRBD1|TRBV6-2/TRBV6-3|NA|TRBJ2-3
TGTGCCAGCAGTAACTCTAGGACAGGGGGCTGGGATATGCAGTATTTT
CASSNSRTGGWDMQYF
>NA|TRBV28|NA|TRBJ2-3
TGTGCCAGCAGTTTTGAGAGCACAGATATGCAGTATTTT
CASSFESTDMQYF